The clone carrying this T cell receptor beta chain appeared many times. Antigen specificity is unknown. Genomic DNA served as the source from which two-round multiplex PCR generated TCR beta CDR3 amplicons. It was primers specific to each TRBV and TRBJ gene that first-round PCR used. TCRdb reanalysed the multiplex PCR reads using MiXCR and keeps one entry per CDR3 protein. The repertoire includes about 26,000 distinct CDR3 sequences, 30% of them detected once, and 35% sits in the top ten. This CDR3 has 13 amino acids. Per germline, CDR1 MNHNS and CDR2 SASEGT. Trimming took 5 bases from V and 8 from J, leaving 15 bases between them. The source of the sample is a study of prognosis after radiotherapy for stage I lung cancer. Study-level results: Following stereotactic body radiation therapy, unique TCR clone counts fell, with a median of roughly 9,300 versus 7,200. Usage of TRBV and TRBJ genes reportedly differed between metastatic and non-metastatic patients.

The chain joins TRBV6-1 to TRBJ1-2; the D gene is possibly TRBD1 (5 bases). The TCR sequence derives from a donor over 45 with non-small cell lung cancer. This specimen was PBMCs, taken before or after stereotactic body radiation therapy (not recorded which). The DNA for the CDR3 is TGTGCCAGCAGTCCAGGGCCTATTCGAGGCTACACCTTC. It is translated as CASSPGPIRGYTF.